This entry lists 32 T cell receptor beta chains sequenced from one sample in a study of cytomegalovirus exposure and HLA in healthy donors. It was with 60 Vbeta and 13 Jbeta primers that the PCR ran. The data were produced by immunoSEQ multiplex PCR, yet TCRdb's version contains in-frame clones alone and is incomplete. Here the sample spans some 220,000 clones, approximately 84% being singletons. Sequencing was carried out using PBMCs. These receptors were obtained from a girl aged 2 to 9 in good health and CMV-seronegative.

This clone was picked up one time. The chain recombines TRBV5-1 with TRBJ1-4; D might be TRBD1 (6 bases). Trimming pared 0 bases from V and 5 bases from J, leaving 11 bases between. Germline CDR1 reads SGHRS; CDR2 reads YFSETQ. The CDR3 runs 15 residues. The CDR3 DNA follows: TGCGCCAGCAGCTTGGTGCCAGGGGAAAATGAAAAACTGTTTTTT. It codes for CASSLVPGENEKLFF.

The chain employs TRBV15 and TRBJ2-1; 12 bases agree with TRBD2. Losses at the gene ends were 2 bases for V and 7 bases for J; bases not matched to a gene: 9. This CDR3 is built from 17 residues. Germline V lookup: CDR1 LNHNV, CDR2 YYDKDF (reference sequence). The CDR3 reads CATSRRGRLAGVNEQFF. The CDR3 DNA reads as TGTGCCACCAGCAGACGGGGTCGACTAGCGGGAGTGAATGAGCAGTTCTTC.

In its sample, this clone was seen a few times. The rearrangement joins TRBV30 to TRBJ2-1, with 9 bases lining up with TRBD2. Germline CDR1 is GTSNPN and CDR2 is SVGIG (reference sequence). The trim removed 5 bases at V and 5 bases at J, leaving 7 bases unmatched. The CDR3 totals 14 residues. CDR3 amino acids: CAWYSGSSDNEQFF. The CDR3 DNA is TGTGCCTGGTATAGCGGGAGCAGCGACAATGAGCAGTTCTTC.

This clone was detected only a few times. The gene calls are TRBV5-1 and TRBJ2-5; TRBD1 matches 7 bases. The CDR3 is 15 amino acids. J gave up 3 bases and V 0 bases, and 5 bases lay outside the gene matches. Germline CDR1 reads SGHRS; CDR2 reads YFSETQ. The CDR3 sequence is CASSLVTGAEETQYF. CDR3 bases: TGCGCCAGCAGCTTGGTCACAGGGGCCGAAGAGACCCAGTACTTC.

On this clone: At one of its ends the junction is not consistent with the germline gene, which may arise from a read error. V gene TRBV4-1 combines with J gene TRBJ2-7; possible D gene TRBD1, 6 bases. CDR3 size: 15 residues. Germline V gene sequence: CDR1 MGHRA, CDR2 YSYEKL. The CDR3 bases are TGCGCCAGCAGCCAACCCACAGGGCGCTCCTACGGGCAGTACTTC. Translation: CASSQPTGRSYGQYF.

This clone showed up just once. CDR3 nucleotide sequence: TGCGCCAGCAGCCACGTACGGGGTCCCCAGGAGACCCAGTACTTC. Translating it yields CASSHVRGPQETQYF. J is TRBJ2-5 and V is TRBV4-3, with D perhaps matching TRBD2 (5 bases). Looked up from germline, CDR1 is LGHNA and CDR2 is YSLEER. The CDR3 is 15 amino acids. Trimming pared 3 bases from V and 5 bases from J, leaving 16 bases between.

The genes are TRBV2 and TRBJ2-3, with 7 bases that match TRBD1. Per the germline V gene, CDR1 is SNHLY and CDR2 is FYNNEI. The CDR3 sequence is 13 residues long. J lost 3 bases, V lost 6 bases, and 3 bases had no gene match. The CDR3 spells CASRNRGTDTQYF. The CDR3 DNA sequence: TGTGCCAGCAGGAACAGGGGAACAGATACGCAGTATTTT.

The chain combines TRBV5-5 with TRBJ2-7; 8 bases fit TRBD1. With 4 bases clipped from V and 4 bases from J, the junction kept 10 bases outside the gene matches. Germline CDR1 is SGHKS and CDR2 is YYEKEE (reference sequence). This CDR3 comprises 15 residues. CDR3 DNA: TGTGCCAGCAGCCTCCCTGGACAGGGCCCATACGAGCAGTACTTC. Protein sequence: CASSLPGQGPYEQYF.

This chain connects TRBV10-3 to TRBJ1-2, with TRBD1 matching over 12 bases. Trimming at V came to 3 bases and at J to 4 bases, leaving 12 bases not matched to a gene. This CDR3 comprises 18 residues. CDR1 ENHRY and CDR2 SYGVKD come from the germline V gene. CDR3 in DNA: TGTGCCATCAGTGACCCCGGGACAGGGGGCGCAGCGGGCTATGGCTACACCTTC. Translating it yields CAISDPGTGGAAGYGYTF.

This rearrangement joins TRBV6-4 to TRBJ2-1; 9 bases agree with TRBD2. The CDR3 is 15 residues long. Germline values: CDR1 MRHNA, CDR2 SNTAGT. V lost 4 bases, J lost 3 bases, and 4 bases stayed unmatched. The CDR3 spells CASSVFSGGYNEQFF. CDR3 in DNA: TGTGCCAGCAGTGTATTTAGCGGGGGCTACAATGAGCAGTTCTTC.

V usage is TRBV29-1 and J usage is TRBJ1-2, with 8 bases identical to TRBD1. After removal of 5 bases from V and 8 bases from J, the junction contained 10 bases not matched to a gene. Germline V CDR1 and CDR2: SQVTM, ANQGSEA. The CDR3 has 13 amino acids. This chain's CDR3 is CSVSSGTGGGYTF. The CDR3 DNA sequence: TGCAGCGTTAGTTCGGGGACAGGCGGCGGCTACACCTTC.

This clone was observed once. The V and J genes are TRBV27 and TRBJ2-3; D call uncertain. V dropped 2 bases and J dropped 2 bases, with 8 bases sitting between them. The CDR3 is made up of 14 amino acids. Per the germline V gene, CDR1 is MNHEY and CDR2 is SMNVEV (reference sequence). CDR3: CASSLTTITDTQYF. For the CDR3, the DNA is TGTGCCAGCAGTTTAACAACTATCACAGATACGCAGTATTTT.

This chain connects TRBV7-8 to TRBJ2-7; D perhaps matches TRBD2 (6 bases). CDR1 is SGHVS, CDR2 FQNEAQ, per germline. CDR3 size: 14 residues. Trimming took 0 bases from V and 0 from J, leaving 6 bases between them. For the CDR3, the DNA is TGTGCCAGCAGCTTAGCGGGGGGCTCCTACGAGCAGTACTTC. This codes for CASSLAGGSYEQYF.

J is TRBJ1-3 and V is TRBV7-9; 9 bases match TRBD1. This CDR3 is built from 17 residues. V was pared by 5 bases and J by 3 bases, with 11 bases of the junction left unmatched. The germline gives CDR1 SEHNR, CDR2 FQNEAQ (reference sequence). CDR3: CASSPLRTGDIGNTIYF. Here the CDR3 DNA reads TGTGCCAGCAGCCCGCTCAGGACAGGGGATATTGGAAACACCATATATTTT.

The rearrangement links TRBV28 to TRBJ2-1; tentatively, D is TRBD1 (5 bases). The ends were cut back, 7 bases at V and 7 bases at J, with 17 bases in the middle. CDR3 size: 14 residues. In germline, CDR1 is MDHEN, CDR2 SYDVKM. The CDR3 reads CASTQQVLTNEQFF. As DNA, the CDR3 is TGTGCCAGCACCCAACAGGTCCTTACAAATGAGCAGTTCTTC.

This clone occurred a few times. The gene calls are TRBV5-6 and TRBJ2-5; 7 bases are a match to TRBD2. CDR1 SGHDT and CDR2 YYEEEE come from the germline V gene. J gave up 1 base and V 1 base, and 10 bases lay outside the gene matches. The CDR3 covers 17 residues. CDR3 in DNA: TGTGCCAGCAGCTTGATGACTAGCAGAAATTCCCAAGAGACCCAGTACTTC. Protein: CASSLMTSRNSQETQYF.

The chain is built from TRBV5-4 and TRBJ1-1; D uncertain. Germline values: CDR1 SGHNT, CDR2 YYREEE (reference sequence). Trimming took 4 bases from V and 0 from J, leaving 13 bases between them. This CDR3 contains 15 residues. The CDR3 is CASSPTELMNTEAFF. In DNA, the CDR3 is TGTGCCAGCAGCCCTACGGAGCTGATGAACACTGAAGCTTTCTTT. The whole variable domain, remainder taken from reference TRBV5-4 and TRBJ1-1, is ETGVTQSPTHLIKTRGQQVTLRCSSQSGHNTVSWYQQALGQGPQFIFQYYREEENGRGNFPPRFSGLQFPNYSSELNVNALELDDSALYLCASSPTELMNTEAFFGQGTRLTVV.

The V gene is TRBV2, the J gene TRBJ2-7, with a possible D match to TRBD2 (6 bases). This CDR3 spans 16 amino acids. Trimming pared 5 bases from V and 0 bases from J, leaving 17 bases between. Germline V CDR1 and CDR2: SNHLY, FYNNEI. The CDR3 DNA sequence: TGTGCCAGCAGTCTTACTGCGGGGACGAGCTCCTACGAGCAGTACTTC. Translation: CASSLTAGTSSYEQYF. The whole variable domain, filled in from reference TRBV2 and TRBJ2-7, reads EPEVTQTPSHQVTQMGQEVILRCVPISNHLYFYWYRQILGQKVEFLVSFYNNEISEKSEIFDDQFSVERPDGSNFTLKIRSTKLEDSAMYFCASSLTAGTSSYEQYFGPGTRLTVT.

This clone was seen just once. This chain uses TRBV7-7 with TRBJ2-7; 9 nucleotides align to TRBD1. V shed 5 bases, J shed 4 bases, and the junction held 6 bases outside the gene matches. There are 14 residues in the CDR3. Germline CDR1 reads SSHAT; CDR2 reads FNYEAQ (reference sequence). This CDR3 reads CASSMGTGNYEQYF. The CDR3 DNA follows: TGTGCCAGCAGCATGGGGACAGGGAATTACGAGCAGTACTTC.

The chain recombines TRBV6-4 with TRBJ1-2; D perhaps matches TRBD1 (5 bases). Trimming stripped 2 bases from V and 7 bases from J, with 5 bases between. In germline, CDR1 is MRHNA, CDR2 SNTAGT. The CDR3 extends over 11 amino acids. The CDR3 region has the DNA TGTGCCAGCAGTGACAGGGGTGGCTACACCTTC. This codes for CASSDRGGYTF.

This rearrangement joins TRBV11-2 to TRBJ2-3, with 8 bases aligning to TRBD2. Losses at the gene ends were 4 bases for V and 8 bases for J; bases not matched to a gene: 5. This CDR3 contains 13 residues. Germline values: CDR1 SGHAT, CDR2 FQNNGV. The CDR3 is CASSSLREGTQYF. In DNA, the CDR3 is TGTGCCAGCAGCTCCCTCCGGGAGGGTACGCAGTATTTT.

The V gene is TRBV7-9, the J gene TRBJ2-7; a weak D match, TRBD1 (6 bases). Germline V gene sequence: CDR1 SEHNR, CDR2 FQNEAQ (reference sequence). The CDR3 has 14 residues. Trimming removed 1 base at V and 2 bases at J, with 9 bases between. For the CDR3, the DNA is TGTGCCAGCAGCTTAGGGACAGCCCCCTACGAGCAGTACTTC. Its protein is CASSLGTAPYEQYF.

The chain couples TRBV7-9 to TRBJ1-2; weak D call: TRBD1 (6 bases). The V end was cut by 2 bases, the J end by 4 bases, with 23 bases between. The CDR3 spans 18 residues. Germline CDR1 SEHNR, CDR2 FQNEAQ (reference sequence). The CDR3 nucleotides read TGTGCCAGCAGCTTACCACTGTCCCCCATTGGACAGATCTATGGCTACACCTTC. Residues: CASSLPLSPIGQIYGYTF.

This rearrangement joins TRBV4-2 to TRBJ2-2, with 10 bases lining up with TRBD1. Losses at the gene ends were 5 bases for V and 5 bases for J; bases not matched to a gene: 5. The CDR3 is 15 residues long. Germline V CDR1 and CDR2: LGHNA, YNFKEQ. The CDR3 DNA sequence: TGTGCCAGCAGCTCCCGGACAGGGGGGACCGGGGAGCTGTTTTTT. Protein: CASSSRTGGTGELFF.

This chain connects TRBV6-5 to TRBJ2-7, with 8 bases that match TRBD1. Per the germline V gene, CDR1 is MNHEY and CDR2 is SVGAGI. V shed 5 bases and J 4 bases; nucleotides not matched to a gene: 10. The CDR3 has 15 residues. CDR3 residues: CASSMWTGIMYEQYF. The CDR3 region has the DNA TGTGCCAGCAGTATGTGGACAGGGATTATGTACGAGCAGTACTTC.

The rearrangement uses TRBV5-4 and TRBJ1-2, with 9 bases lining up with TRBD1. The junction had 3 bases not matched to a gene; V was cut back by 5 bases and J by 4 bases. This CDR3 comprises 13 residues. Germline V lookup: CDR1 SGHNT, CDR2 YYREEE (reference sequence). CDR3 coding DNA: TGTGCCAGCAGGCCACAGGGGGCCTATGGCTACACCTTC. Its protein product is CASRPQGAYGYTF. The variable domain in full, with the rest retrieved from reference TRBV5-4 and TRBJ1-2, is ETGVTQSPTHLIKTRGQQVTLRCSSQSGHNTVSWYQQALGQGPQFIFQYYREEENGRGNFPPRFSGLQFPNYSSELNVNALELDDSALYLCASRPQGAYGYTFGSGTRLTVV.

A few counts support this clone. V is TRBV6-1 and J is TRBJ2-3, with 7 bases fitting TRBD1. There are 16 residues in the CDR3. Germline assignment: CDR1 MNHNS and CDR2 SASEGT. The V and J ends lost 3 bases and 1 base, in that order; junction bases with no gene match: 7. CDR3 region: CASSDVRGYGTDTQYF. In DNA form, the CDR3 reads TGTGCCAGCAGTGACGTCAGGGGGTATGGCACAGATACGCAGTATTTT.

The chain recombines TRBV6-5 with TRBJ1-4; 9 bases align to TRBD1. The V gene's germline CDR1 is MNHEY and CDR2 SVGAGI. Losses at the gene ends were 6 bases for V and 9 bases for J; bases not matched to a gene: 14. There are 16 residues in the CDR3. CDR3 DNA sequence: TGTGCCAGCAGCTACACAGGGGGCGATACCAGAAAAAAACTGTTTTTT. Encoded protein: CASSYTGGDTRKKLFF.

CDR3 in DNA: TGTGCCAGCAGTTCCTTTTCCTACGAGCAGTACTTC. Amino acid sequence: CASSSFSYEQYF. The gene calls are TRBV6-1 and TRBJ2-7; no clear D gene. Between the trimmed V and J ends, which lost 5 bases and 1 base, there was a span of 6 bases. Germline V lookup: CDR1 MNHNS, CDR2 SASEGT. The CDR3 is made up of 12 amino acids.

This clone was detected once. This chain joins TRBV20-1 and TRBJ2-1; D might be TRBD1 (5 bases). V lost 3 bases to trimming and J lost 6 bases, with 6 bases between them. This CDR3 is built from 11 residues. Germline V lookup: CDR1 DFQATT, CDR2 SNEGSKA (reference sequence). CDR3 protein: CSARTVNEQFF. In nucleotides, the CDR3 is TGCAGTGCTAGGACAGTCAATGAGCAGTTCTTC.

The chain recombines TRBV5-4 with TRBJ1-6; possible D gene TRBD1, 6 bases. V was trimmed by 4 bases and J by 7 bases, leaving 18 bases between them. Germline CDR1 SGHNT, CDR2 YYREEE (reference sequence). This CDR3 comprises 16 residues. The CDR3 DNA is TGTGCCAGCAGCCCGCCCCCTACAGGGCCCAATTCACCCCTCCACTTT. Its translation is CASSPPPTGPNSPLHF.

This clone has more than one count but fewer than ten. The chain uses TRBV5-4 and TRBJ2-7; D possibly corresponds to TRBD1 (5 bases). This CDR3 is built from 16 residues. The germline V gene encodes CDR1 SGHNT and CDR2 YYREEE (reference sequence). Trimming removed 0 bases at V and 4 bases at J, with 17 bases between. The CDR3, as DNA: TGTGCCAGCAGCTTGGCCACAGGATTCAAAGGTTACGAGCAGTACTTC. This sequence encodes CASSLATGFKGYEQYF.